Following are 15 T cell receptor beta chains from one sample sequenced in a study of CD8 T cells in ankylosing spondylitis. TCRdb re-analysed the 5' RACE reads in MiXCR, keeping a single row per CDR3 protein. Among fewer than 200,000 distinct CDR3 sequences listed, 15% to 20% were seen once. The sequenced material came from blood, either unsorted or a sorted T cell fraction (not recorded which). These receptors were obtained from a male donor aged 10 to 35 with ankylosing spondylitis or in good health (not recorded which).

This clonotype is medium-sized (0.01 to 0.1%) in the sample. The chain has TRBV12-3 or TRBV12-4 and TRBJ1-5; D not certain. V lost 0 bases to trimming and J lost 1 base, with 19 bases between them. The CDR3 has 19 residues. DNA for the CDR3: TGTGCCAGCAGTTTAGCGTCCTTCTCGGCCCCCGGGAGCAATCAGCCCCAGCATTTT. Encoded protein: CASSLASFSAPGSNQPQHF.

V usage is TRBV20-1 and J usage is TRBJ1-6; TRBD1 matches at 8 bases. V lost 1 base and J lost 5; bases outside the gene matches: 1. CDR1 is DFQATT, CDR2 SNEGSKA, per germline (reference sequence). The CDR3 spans 14 residues. The chain's CDR3 is CSARVGQDNSPLHF. The CDR3 DNA reads as TGCAGTGCTAGAGTGGGACAGGATAATTCACCCCTCCACTTT.

This clonotype was seen at least ten times. The genes are TRBV12-3 or TRBV12-4 and TRBJ2-7; no definite D call. The ends were cut back, 1 base at V and 4 bases at J, with 5 bases in the middle. This CDR3 spans 12 amino acids. Here the CDR3 reads CASSLVMYEQYF. For the CDR3, the DNA is TGTGCCAGCAGTTTAGTGATGTACGAGCAGTACTTC.

The V gene is TRBV4-2, the J gene TRBJ2-2; D is undetermined. This CDR3 contains 16 residues. The germline V gene encodes CDR1 LGHNA and CDR2 YNFKEQ. The germline V and J ends were trimmed by 4 bases and 6 bases, with 18 bases remaining between them. CDR3 residues: CASSPQGLKSAGELFF. As DNA, the CDR3 is TGTGCCAGCAGCCCCCAAGGGCTCAAGTCCGCCGGGGAGCTGTTTTTT.

The sample holds many counts of this clonotype. The CDR3 spells CASSFGRATDTQYF. As DNA, the CDR3 is TGTGCCAGCAGCTTCGGGCGGGCCACAGATACGCAGTATTTT. This chain connects TRBV12-3 or TRBV12-4 to TRBJ2-3; perhaps TRBD2 as D (5 bases). Trimming cost V 6 bases and J 2 bases, with 12 bases left between them. The CDR3 length is 14 residues.

The rearrangement uses TRBV20-1 and TRBJ2-7, with a possible D match to TRBD2 (5 bases). V gave up 6 bases and J gave up 6 bases, with 12 bases separating them. This CDR3 is built from 11 residues. The germline V gene has CDR1 DFQATT and CDR2 SNEGSKA (reference sequence). CDR3 sequence: CSASGLGEQYF. The CDR3 DNA follows: TGCAGTGCCTCCGGACTGGGCGAGCAGTACTTC.

V and J are TRBV28 and TRBJ2-2; TRBD2 matches at 14 bases. Germline V CDR1 and CDR2: MDHEN, SYDVKM. The CDR3 runs to 16 residues. V dropped 4 bases and J dropped 6; count of bases not matched to a gene: 4. The CDR3 protein is CASSSRLAGGPGELFF. The CDR3 nucleotides are TGTGCCAGCAGTTCCCGACTAGCGGGAGGGCCCGGGGAGCTGTTTTTT.

This clonotype was seen repeatedly, ten times or more. V usage is TRBV15 and J usage is TRBJ2-5, with D perhaps assigned TRBD1 or TRBD2 (5 bases each). Germline CDR1 reads LNHNV; CDR2 reads YYDKDF (reference sequence). CDR3 length: 16 residues. Trimming removed 5 bases from V and 5 bases from J, with 21 bases in between. The CDR3 spells CATSSRGTVIGETQYF. CDR3 nucleotides: TGTGCCACCAGCTCGCGTGGGACGGTGATCGGGGAGACCCAGTACTTC.

At least ten counts were recorded for this clonotype. V gene TRBV5-1 combines with J gene TRBJ1-1; 7 positions match TRBD1. The CDR3 has 15 residues. Germline V lookup: CDR1 SGHRS, CDR2 YFSETQ. J gave up 1 base and V 0 bases, and 3 bases lay outside the gene matches. CDR3 DNA sequence: TGCGCCAGCAGCTTGGGGGGACAGCCGAACACTGAAGCTTTCTTT. It is translated as CASSLGGQPNTEAFF.

This clonotype was observed many times. The chain uses TRBV24-1 and TRBJ1-5; 9 bases agree with TRBD1. The J segment lost 6 bases and the V segment lost 3 bases, leaving 8 bases of the junction unmatched. This CDR3 is 16 amino acids long. From germline, CDR1 is KGHDR and CDR2 SFDVKD. CDR3 protein: CATSDATGGAGQPQHF. CDR3 DNA: TGTGCCACCAGTGATGCCACAGGGGGCGCGGGTCAGCCCCAGCATTTT.

This clonotype was observed many times. V gene TRBV14 combines with J gene TRBJ2-1; 7 nucleotides agree with TRBD1. The CDR3 is 15 residues long. J was trimmed by 0 bases and V by 3 bases; bases with no gene match: 2. Germline CDR1 SGHDN, CDR2 FVKESK. CDR3 nucleotides: TGTGCCAGCAGCCAGGGACAGTACTCCTACAATGAGCAGTTCTTC. Its protein product is CASSQGQYSYNEQFF.

There are many counts of this clonotype. The chain is built from TRBV20-1 and TRBJ2-7; 9 positions agree with TRBD2. The CDR3 totals 14 residues. V dropped 5 bases and J dropped 2; count of bases not matched to a gene: 7. In germline, CDR1 is DFQATT, CDR2 SNEGSKA (reference sequence). The CDR3: CSAPAGGLAYEQYF. CDR3 in DNA: TGCAGTGCTCCGGCGGGAGGGCTGGCCTACGAGCAGTACTTC.

This clonotype has at least ten counts. The chain couples TRBV7-8 to TRBJ2-1, with TRBD2 identical over 15 bases. CDR3 length equals 16 residues. Per the germline V gene, CDR1 is SGHVS and CDR2 is FQNEAQ. V lost 5 bases, J lost 6 bases, and 5 bases stayed unmatched. DNA of the CDR3: TGTGCCAGCAGCCCGGGACTAGCGGGAGGACTCAATGAGCAGTTCTTC. It codes for CASSPGLAGGLNEQFF. The full variable domain, completed using reference TRBV7-8 and TRBJ2-1, is GAGVSQSPRYKVAKRGQDVALRCDPISGHVSLFWYQQALGQGPEFLTYFQNEAQLDKSGLPSDRFFAERPEGSVSTLKIQRTQQEDSAVYLCASSPGLAGGLNEQFFGPGTRLTVL.

This clonotype has more than one count but fewer than ten. J is TRBJ2-5 and V is TRBV11-2; 8 bases are shared with TRBD2. The CDR3 has 12 amino acids. The germline V gene encodes CDR1 SGHAT and CDR2 FQNNGV. V was clipped by 7 bases and J by 4 bases; unmatched bases: 2. The CDR3: CASNREGETQYF. The CDR3 DNA reads TGTGCCAGCAACCGGGAGGGAGAGACCCAGTACTTC.

This clonotype was observed at least ten times. The chain has TRBV6-2 or TRBV6-3 and TRBJ1-1; TRBD1 matches 9 bases. CDR1 is MNHEY and CDR2 is SVGEGT in the germline V gene. Unmatched junction bases numbered 5, after V lost 7 bases and J lost 2 bases. CDR3 length equals 14 residues. The CDR3 is CASTTGGINTEAFF. The CDR3 DNA follows: TGTGCCAGCACTACAGGGGGCATCAACACTGAAGCTTTCTTT.